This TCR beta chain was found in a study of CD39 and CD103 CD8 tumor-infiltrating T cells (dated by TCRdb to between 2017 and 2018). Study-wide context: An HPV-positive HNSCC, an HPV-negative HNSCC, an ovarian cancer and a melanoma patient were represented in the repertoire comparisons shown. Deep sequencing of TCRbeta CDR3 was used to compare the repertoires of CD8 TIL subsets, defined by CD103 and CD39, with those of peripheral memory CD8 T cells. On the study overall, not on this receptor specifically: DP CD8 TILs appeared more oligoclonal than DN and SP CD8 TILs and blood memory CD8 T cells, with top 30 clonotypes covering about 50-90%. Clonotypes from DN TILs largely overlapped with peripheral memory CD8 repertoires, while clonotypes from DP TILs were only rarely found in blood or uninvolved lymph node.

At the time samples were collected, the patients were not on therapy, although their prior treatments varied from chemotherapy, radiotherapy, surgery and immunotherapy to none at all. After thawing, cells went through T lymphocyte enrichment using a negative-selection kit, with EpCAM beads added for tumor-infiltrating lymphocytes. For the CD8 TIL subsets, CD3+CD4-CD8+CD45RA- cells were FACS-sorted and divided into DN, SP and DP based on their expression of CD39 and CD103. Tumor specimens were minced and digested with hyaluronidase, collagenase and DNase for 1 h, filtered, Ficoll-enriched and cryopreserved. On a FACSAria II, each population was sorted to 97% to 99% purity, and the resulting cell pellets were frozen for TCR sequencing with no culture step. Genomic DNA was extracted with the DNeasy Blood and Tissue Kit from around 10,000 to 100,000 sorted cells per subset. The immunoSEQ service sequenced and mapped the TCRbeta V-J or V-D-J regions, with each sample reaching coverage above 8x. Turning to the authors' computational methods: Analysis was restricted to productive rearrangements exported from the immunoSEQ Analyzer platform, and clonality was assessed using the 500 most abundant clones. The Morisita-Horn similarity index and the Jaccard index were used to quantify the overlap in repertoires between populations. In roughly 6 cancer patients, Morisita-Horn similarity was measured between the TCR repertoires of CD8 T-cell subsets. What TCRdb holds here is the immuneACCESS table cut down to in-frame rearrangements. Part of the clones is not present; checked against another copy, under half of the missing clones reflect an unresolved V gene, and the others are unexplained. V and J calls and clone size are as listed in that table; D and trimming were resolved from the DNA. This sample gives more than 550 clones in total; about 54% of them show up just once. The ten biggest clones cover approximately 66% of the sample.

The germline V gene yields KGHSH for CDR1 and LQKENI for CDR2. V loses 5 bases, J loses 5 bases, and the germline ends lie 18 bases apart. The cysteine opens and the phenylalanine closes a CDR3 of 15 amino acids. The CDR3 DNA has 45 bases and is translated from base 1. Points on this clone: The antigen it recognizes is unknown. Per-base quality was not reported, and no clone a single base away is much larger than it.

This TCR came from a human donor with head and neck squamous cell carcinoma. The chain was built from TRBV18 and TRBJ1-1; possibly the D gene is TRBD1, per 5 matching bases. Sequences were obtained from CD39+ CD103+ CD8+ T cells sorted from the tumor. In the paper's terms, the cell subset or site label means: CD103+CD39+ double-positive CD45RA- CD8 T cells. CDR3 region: CASSRVGGWKTEAFF. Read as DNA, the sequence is TGTGCCAGCTCAAGAGTCGGGGGATGGAAAACTGAAGCTTTCTTT.